This TCR beta chain is from a study of T-cell reconstitution after alpha-beta-depleted transplantation in children. Per germline, CDR1 SNHLY and CDR2 FYNNEI. This CDR3 region has 12 residues. After removal of 4 bases from V and 10 bases from J, the junction contained 4 bases not matched to a gene. Note on this clonotype: The antigen is not known.

Study-wide findings and caveats: Several patients had high TCRbeta diversity at day 60; it came from surviving recipient T cells and thymic progenitors. A year post-transplant, T-cell counts and diversity derived mostly from newly produced T cells. Approximately two months post-transplant, alpha-beta T cells reportedly originated from several hundred expanded graft clones.

Library preparation (for TCRbeta) was performed with unique molecular identifiers. MiXCR was run by TCRdb on the PCR reads, yielding one entry per CDR3 protein. The sample lists approximately 630,000 distinct CDR3 sequences, around 14% seen once, with 0.79% in the top ten. The sequence derives from a girl between 2 and 10 years old with congenital amegakaryocytic thrombocytopenia, due to receive a stem cell transplant. The rearrangement links TRBV2 to TRBJ2-1, with 7 nucleotides matching TRBD1. The specimen comprised PBMCs, sampled before TCRalphabeta/CD19-depleted stem cell transplant. CDR3 bases: TGTGCCAGCAGTGCAGGGGGTGGGGAGCAGTTCTTC. Translating gives CASSAGGGEQFF.